The 27 T cell receptor beta chains below were found in one sample sequenced in a study of Ad26.COV2.S vaccination and SARS-CoV-2 variants. Libraries were prepared by immunoSEQ multiplex PCR; TCRdb keeps only in-frame clonotypes and omits some of them. Of around 400,000 clones listed, around 82% are singletons. Treatment indicated: roughly 18 received Ad26.COV2.S at low or high dose, single or two shots; five or six received placebo; per-sample allocation not given. Sampling occurred on day 63 after the first vaccine or placebo injection. The source material was peripheral blood, sampled in a trial of Ad26.COV2.S vaccine versus placebo. Receptor source: a person between 18 and 59 years old who received the Ad26.COV2.S COVID-19 vaccine or a placebo.

The chain couples TRBV7-3 to TRBJ1-2; D perhaps matches TRBD1 (5 bases). Per germline, CDR1 SGHTA and CDR2 FQGTGA. The CDR3 contains 13 residues. The germline V and J ends were trimmed by 1 base and 4 bases, with 7 bases remaining between them. The CDR3 sequence is CASSLIQGYGYTF. The CDR3 region has the DNA TGTGCCAGCAGCTTAATCCAGGGCTATGGCTACACCTTC.

The chain has TRBV7-6 and TRBJ2-3; D may correspond to TRBD1 or TRBD2 (5 bases each). Trimming pared 0 bases from V and 8 bases from J, leaving 12 bases between. The CDR3 runs 14 residues. Per germline, CDR1 SGHVS and CDR2 FNYEAQ. The CDR3 nucleotides read TGTGCCAGCAGCTTAGCGGGAGTCGGGGCTACGCAGTATTTT. Its protein product is CASSLAGVGATQYF.

This chain uses TRBV12-3 or TRBV12-4 with TRBJ1-2, with D unclear. Trimming took off 6 bases at V and 1 base at J, with 9 bases between the two ends. The CDR3 consists of 13 residues. The CDR3 protein is CASSPDYNYGYTF. The CDR3 nucleotides are TGTGCCAGCAGCCCGGACTATAACTATGGCTACACCTTC.

This clone was seen only a few times. The CDR3 loop reads CASSEGNGELFF. DNA of the CDR3: TGTGCCAGCAGCGAGGGGAACGGGGAGCTGTTTTTT. The V gene is TRBV11-3, the J gene TRBJ2-2; D might be TRBD1 or TRBD2, each matching 5 bases. The CDR3 extends over 12 amino acids. The V end lost 5 bases, the J end lost 7 bases, and 8 bases lay between the germline ends. The germline gives CDR1 SGHNT, CDR2 YENEEA.

The chain combines TRBV19 with TRBJ2-6, with D perhaps matching TRBD2 (6 bases). CDR1 LNHDA and CDR2 SQIVND come from the germline V gene (reference sequence). The length of the CDR3 is 17 residues. Trimming took 5 bases from V and 0 from J, leaving 14 bases between them. The CDR3 region has the DNA TGTGCCAGTAGTCCTTGGGGGGTGCTCTCTGGGGCCAACGTCCTGACTTTC. Its translation: CASSPWGVLSGANVLTF.

The chain carries TRBV4-3 and TRBJ1-2, with no clear D. CDR1 is LGHNA, CDR2 YSLEER, per germline. V lost 0 bases, J lost 1 base, and 9 bases lay in between. The CDR3 is 15 residues long. The CDR3 loop is CASSQERGFNYGYTF. DNA for the CDR3: TGCGCCAGCAGCCAAGAGAGAGGATTTAACTATGGCTACACCTTC.

The genes are TRBV24-1 and TRBJ2-7; D unclear. The CDR3 spans 13 residues. Trimming removed 3 bases from V and 2 bases from J, with 7 bases in between. Germline CDR1 and CDR2: KGHDR and SFDVKD. The CDR3 is CATSDGGTYEQYF. CDR3 DNA sequence: TGTGCCACCAGTGATGGCGGAACCTACGAGCAGTACTTC.

The chain is built from TRBV30 and TRBJ1-4; 7 bases are a match to TRBD1. Germline V gene lookup returns CDR1 GTSNPN and CDR2 SVGIG (reference sequence). V gave up 4 bases and J gave up 4 bases; unmatched junction bases: 0. CDR3 size: 12 residues. CDR3 protein: CAWNRGNEKLFF. The CDR3 DNA follows: TGTGCCTGGAACAGGGGTAATGAAAAACTGTTTTTT. Full variable domain (remainder filled in from reference TRBV30 and TRBJ1-4): SQTIHQWPATLVQPVGSPLSLECTVEGTSNPNLYWYRQAAGRGLQLLFYSVGIGQISSEVPQNLSASRPQDRQFILSSKKLLLSDSGFYLCAWNRGNEKLFFGSGTQLSVL.

Only a few counts were recorded for this clone. The chain is built from TRBV7-9 and TRBJ2-4; D ambiguous. The CDR3 loop spans 14 amino acids. Per germline, CDR1 SEHNR and CDR2 FQNEAQ (reference sequence). V lost 1 base and J 6 bases, leaving 10 bases between the germline ends. The CDR3 DNA sequence: TGTGCCAGCAGCTTAGACCAGTTCCTAAACATTCAGTACTTC. Protein sequence: CASSLDQFLNIQYF.

As to this clone: Other DNA variants within this sample encode the same CDR3. This sequence joins TRBV5-6 and TRBJ1-1; 8 bases are shared with TRBD1. The V gene's germline CDR1 is SGHDT and CDR2 YYEEEE. The CDR3 has 13 amino acids. V lost 2 bases, J lost 4 bases, and 1 base stayed unmatched. The chain's CDR3 is CASSLTGGTEAFF. In DNA form, the CDR3 reads TGTGCCAGCAGCTTAACAGGGGGCACTGAAGCTTTCTTT.

The CDR3 sequence: CASSTIQDPWRADTDTQYF. DNA of the CDR3: TGTGCCAGCAGTACTATCCAAGACCCCTGGCGGGCGGACACAGATACGCAGTATTTT. The genes are TRBV27 and TRBJ2-3; maybe TRBD2 (5 bases). Looked up from germline, CDR1 is MNHEY and CDR2 is SMNVEV (reference sequence). The V end lost 5 bases, the J end lost 2 bases, and 26 bases lay between the germline ends. This CDR3 comprises 19 residues.

This clone is a singleton in its sample. V usage is TRBV4-3 and J usage is TRBJ1-6; D gene unclear. CDR3 length: 14 residues. V gave up 4 bases and J gave up 5 bases, with 9 bases separating them. Germline CDR1 reads LGHNA; CDR2 reads YSLEER. The CDR3, as DNA: TGCGCCAGCAGCCGAGCAGGACATAATTCACCCCTCCACTTT. Translation gives CASSRAGHNSPLHF.

This clone was detected a few times. V and J are TRBV28 and TRBJ1-5; no clear D gene. The ends were cut back, 7 bases at V and 8 bases at J, with 12 bases in the middle. Germline V CDR1 and CDR2: MDHEN, SYDVKM. This CDR3 has 12 residues. The chain's CDR3 is CASTSPMEPQHF. The CDR3 coding sequence is TGTGCCAGCACCTCCCCAATGGAGCCCCAGCATTTT. The full variable domain, in which reference TRBV28 and TRBJ1-5 provide the parts outside the CDR3, is DVKVTQSSRYLVKRTGEKVFLECVQDMDHENMFWYRQDPGLGLRLIYFSYDVKMKEKGDIPEGYSVSREKKERFSLILESASTNQTSMYLCASTSPMEPQHFGDGTRLSIL.

In this sample, this clone turned up many times. V and J are TRBV5-4 and TRBJ2-7, with TRBD1 matching 10 bases. The CDR3 length is 15 residues. J lost 3 bases, V lost 1 base, and 4 bases had no gene match. Germline lookup yields CDR1 SGHNT and CDR2 YYREEE (reference sequence). CDR3: CASSLRGQGFYEQYF. CDR3 DNA: TGTGCCAGCAGCTTGCGGGGACAGGGGTTCTACGAGCAGTACTTC.

V usage is TRBV18 and J usage is TRBJ1-1; D call uncertain. V dropped 1 base and J dropped 4 bases, with 10 bases sitting between them. The CDR3 runs to 14 residues. The V gene's germline CDR1 is KGHSH and CDR2 LQKENI. CDR3 DNA: TGTGCCAGCTCACCACAGAACCCAGGCACTGAAGCTTTCTTT. Amino acids: CASSPQNPGTEAFF. Full variable domain (missing parts from reference TRBV18 and TRBJ1-1): NAGVMQNPRHLVRRRGQEARLRCSPMKGHSHVYWYRQLPEEGLKFMVYLQKENIIDESGMPKERFSAEFPKEGPSILRIQQVVRGDSAAYFCASSPQNPGTEAFFGQGTRLTVV.

This chain joins TRBV7-6 and TRBJ2-7; 9 bases map to TRBD1. Germline V CDR1 and CDR2: SGHVS, FNYEAQ. This CDR3 comprises 17 residues. V was clipped by 5 bases and J by 0 bases; unmatched bases: 11. The CDR3 region is CASSPTGTGSISYEQYF. DNA for the CDR3: TGTGCCAGCAGCCCTACCGGGACAGGGAGTATCTCCTACGAGCAGTACTTC.

The chain combines TRBV5-5 with TRBJ2-7; D gene uncertain. This CDR3 spans 15 amino acids. Trimming removed 4 bases at V and 3 bases at J, with 17 bases between. Germline lookup yields CDR1 SGHKS and CDR2 YYEKEE (reference sequence). In DNA, the CDR3 is TGTGCCAGCAGCCCATCGTCTGGATTGGACTACGAGCAGTACTTC. Translation gives CASSPSSGLDYEQYF.

V and J are TRBV4-2 and TRBJ2-3; TRBD1 or TRBD2 may be the D gene (5 bases each). Germline V gene sequence: CDR1 LGHNA, CDR2 YNFKEQ. V gave up 1 base and J gave up 6 bases, with 5 bases separating them. This CDR3 is 12 amino acids long. Here the CDR3 DNA reads TGTGCCAGCAGCCAAGGGGACGATACGCAGTATTTT. It translates to CASSQGDDTQYF.

This rearrangement joins TRBV7-3 to TRBJ2-1; D assignment may be TRBD1 or TRBD2 (6 bases each). V was trimmed by 2 bases and J by 10 bases, leaving 12 bases between them. Germline V lookup: CDR1 SGHTA, CDR2 FQGTGA. CDR3 size: 13 residues. CDR3 sequence reads: CASSLLGGREQFF. CDR3 nucleotides: TGTGCCAGCAGCTTATTGGGGGGCCGGGAGCAGTTCTTC.

The chain links TRBV4-3 to TRBJ2-1; D may be TRBD2 (5 bases). CDR1 and CDR2 (germline): LGHNA, YSLEER. CDR3 length equals 15 residues. Trimming took off 0 bases at V and 5 bases at J, with 11 bases between the two ends. As DNA, the CDR3 is TGCGCCAGCAGCCAAGAGGTCCGGGGAAACAATGAGCAGTTCTTC. Residues: CASSQEVRGNNEQFF.

The CDR3 nucleotides read TGTGCCACCAGTGATTACAGAAACAGCGCTTACAATGAGCAGTTCTTC. Translation gives CATSDYRNSAYNEQFF. The chain couples TRBV24-1 to TRBJ2-1; D unresolved. The ends were cut back, 2 bases at V and 4 bases at J, with 14 bases in the middle. Looked up from germline, CDR1 is KGHDR and CDR2 is SFDVKD. The CDR3 is 16 amino acids.

This clone has more than one count but fewer than ten. The V call is TRBV11-3, the J call TRBJ2-7, with 11 bases lining up with TRBD2. The CDR3 covers 18 residues. The germline CDR1 and CDR2 sequences are SGHNT and YENEEA. V shed 4 bases, J shed 3 bases, and the junction held 14 bases outside the gene matches. The CDR3, as DNA: TGTGCCAGCAGCTCAGATCCCCTAGCGGGGGGCAAGCTCTACGAGCAGTACTTC. Protein sequence: CASSSDPLAGGKLYEQYF. Based on the CDR3 plus reference TRBV11-3 and TRBJ2-7, the full variable domain is EAGVVQSPRYKIIEKKQPVAFWCNPISGHNTLYWYLQNLGQGPELLIRYENEEAVDDSQLPKDRFSAERLKGVDSTLKIQPAELGDSAVYLCASSSDPLAGGKLYEQYFGPGTRLTVT.

This clone showed up just a few times. The chain uses TRBV24-1 and TRBJ2-7, with TRBD2 as a possible D gene (6 bases). Between the trimmed V and J ends, which lost 5 bases and 3 bases, there was a span of 19 bases. This CDR3 is built from 16 residues. Germline V CDR1 and CDR2: KGHDR, SFDVKD. The CDR3 reads CATSAVRGTSHYEQYF. The CDR3 nucleotides are TGTGCCACCAGTGCCGTCCGCGGGACCTCTCACTACGAGCAGTACTTC.

The chain has TRBV29-1 and TRBJ2-7; TRBD1 matches 7 bases. The germline V gene has CDR1 SQVTM and CDR2 ANQGSEA. Trimming removed 4 bases from V and 5 bases from J; junction bases left unmatched: 17. This CDR3 has 16 amino acids. CDR3 DNA sequence: TGCAGCGTTGTTCCCGAACGCTACAGGGGCAAGGACGAGCAGTACTTC. Translated: CSVVPERYRGKDEQYF.

The CDR3 sequence is CASSVVTNTEAFF. DNA of the CDR3: TGTGCCAGCAGCGTAGTCACCAACACTGAAGCTTTCTTT. This chain joins TRBV9 and TRBJ1-1; D remains ambiguous. Germline V gene data show CDR1 as SGDLS and CDR2 as YYNGEE. This CDR3 has 13 residues. Trimming pared 0 bases from V and 2 bases from J, leaving 5 bases between.

The chain couples TRBV18 to TRBJ2-3, with 7 positions matching TRBD1. CDR1 is KGHSH, CDR2 LQKENI, per germline. V was clipped by 5 bases and J by 8 bases; unmatched bases: 13. The CDR3 spans 15 residues. The CDR3 sequence is CASSSDRQGRATQYF. DNA for the CDR3: TGTGCCAGCTCATCAGATAGACAGGGACGGGCTACGCAGTATTTT.

The chain has TRBV29-1 and TRBJ2-1; TRBD1 is a possible D gene (5 bases). CDR1 is SQVTM, CDR2 ANQGSEA, per germline. The CDR3 consists of 12 residues. Trimming took 7 bases from V and 3 from J, leaving 10 bases between them. Written as DNA, the CDR3 is TGCAGCGGTATAACAGGCTACAATGAGCAGTTCTTC. This gives the protein CSGITGYNEQFF.